This TCR beta chain derives from a study of T cells after yellow fever vaccination (dated by TCRdb to about 2019). The study in broad terms: Libraries from fractions with low cell numbers were prepared with the SMART-Seq v4 Ultra Low Input RNA kit. To follow T-cell clones before and after both primary and booster YFV17D yellow fever vaccination, bulk TCR alpha and beta repertoires underwent longitudinal sequencing. Two healthy male donors made up the cohort, one aged 18 to 30 years and the other aged 30 to 40 years. Blood was drawn at multiple timepoints before and after primary and secondary immunization, with bulk PBMC replicates and cell subsets isolated.

TCR cDNA was made using 5'RACE template switching, a step that added a universal primer site and unique molecular identifiers. Priming of cDNA synthesis was performed from both the TCR alpha and TCR beta constant segments. Two PCR steps were used to amplify libraries, with sample barcodes and sequencing adapters being added in the second step. Sequencing of the libraries was done on either Illumina HiSeq 2500 (2x100 bp) or NovaSeq (2x150 bp). The authors processed their data as follows. MIGEC handled demultiplexing of reads and collapsing into UMI consensus sequences, while MiXCR performed V(D)J alignment. Using edgeR on replicate PBMC samples, clonotypes were called vaccine-responding if FDR was below 0.01 and the log2 fold change was above 5 up to day 15. Each bulk clonotype received a CD4 or CD8 identity based on whether the sequenced CD4 or CD8 repertoire contained that clonotype at higher abundance. TCRdb's own reprocessing of the public reads used fastp at Q25 and MiXCR and kept productive beta chains. For every CDR3 protein sequence, its rows merge into one entry that carries the most common genes and DNA. V and J calls and clone size were set by TCRdb, not the authors. The sample table records hundreds of thousands of distinct CDR3 sequences; 17% of these occur just once. 17% of the sample rests with the top ten.

This clonotype was seen only a few times. Its antigen remains unidentified. No much larger clone exists at a distance of one base, and base qualities are not known. What the study reported, not specific to this receptor: Because only two donors were included in the study, the extent to which the findings can be generalized is limited. Because abundant contaminating clonotypes from the bulk population could be contained in FACS-sorted repertoires, computational filtering was required. The secondary T-cell response was weaker than the primary response but faster, peaking on day 5 instead of day 15. A small fraction of clonotypes showed up in both the CD4 and CD8 compartments, probably as a result of convergent recombination. Most clones expanded after primary vaccination (approximately 97% of CD4 and over 80% of CD8) were re-detected after the booster, suggesting that broad memory maintenance occurred.

Per the publication, the treatment or condition label means: live attenuated yellow fever vaccine strain. At each blood-draw timepoint, two biological replicates of bulk PBMCs were obtained. A standard Ficoll-Paque protocol was used to isolate PBMCs from peripheral blood. TriZol was used to extract RNA from bulk PBMCs, from CD4 and CD8 fractions, and from dextramer-positive and dextramer-negative fractions. Trimming takes 3 bases off V and 14 bases off J; junction bases not matched to a gene: 13. The CDR3 has 15 amino acids, counting the end cysteine and phenylalanine. Only the CDR3 portion is preserved as DNA: 45 bases, with reading frame beginning at the first base.

The chain uses TRBV23-1 and TRBJ2-1, and 10 junction bases match TRBD1. TRBV23-1 is recorded as an ORF, its role being uncertain. The material sequenced was PBMCs, taken 4 to 6 days after the first yellow fever vaccination. The source is a man aged 18 to 35 who received the YFV17D yellow fever vaccine. The DNA sequence is as follows: TGCGCCAGCAGTCACGGGGGAGAAAACGGGACAGGGGAGTTCTTC. Translated, this gives CASSHGGENGTGEFF.